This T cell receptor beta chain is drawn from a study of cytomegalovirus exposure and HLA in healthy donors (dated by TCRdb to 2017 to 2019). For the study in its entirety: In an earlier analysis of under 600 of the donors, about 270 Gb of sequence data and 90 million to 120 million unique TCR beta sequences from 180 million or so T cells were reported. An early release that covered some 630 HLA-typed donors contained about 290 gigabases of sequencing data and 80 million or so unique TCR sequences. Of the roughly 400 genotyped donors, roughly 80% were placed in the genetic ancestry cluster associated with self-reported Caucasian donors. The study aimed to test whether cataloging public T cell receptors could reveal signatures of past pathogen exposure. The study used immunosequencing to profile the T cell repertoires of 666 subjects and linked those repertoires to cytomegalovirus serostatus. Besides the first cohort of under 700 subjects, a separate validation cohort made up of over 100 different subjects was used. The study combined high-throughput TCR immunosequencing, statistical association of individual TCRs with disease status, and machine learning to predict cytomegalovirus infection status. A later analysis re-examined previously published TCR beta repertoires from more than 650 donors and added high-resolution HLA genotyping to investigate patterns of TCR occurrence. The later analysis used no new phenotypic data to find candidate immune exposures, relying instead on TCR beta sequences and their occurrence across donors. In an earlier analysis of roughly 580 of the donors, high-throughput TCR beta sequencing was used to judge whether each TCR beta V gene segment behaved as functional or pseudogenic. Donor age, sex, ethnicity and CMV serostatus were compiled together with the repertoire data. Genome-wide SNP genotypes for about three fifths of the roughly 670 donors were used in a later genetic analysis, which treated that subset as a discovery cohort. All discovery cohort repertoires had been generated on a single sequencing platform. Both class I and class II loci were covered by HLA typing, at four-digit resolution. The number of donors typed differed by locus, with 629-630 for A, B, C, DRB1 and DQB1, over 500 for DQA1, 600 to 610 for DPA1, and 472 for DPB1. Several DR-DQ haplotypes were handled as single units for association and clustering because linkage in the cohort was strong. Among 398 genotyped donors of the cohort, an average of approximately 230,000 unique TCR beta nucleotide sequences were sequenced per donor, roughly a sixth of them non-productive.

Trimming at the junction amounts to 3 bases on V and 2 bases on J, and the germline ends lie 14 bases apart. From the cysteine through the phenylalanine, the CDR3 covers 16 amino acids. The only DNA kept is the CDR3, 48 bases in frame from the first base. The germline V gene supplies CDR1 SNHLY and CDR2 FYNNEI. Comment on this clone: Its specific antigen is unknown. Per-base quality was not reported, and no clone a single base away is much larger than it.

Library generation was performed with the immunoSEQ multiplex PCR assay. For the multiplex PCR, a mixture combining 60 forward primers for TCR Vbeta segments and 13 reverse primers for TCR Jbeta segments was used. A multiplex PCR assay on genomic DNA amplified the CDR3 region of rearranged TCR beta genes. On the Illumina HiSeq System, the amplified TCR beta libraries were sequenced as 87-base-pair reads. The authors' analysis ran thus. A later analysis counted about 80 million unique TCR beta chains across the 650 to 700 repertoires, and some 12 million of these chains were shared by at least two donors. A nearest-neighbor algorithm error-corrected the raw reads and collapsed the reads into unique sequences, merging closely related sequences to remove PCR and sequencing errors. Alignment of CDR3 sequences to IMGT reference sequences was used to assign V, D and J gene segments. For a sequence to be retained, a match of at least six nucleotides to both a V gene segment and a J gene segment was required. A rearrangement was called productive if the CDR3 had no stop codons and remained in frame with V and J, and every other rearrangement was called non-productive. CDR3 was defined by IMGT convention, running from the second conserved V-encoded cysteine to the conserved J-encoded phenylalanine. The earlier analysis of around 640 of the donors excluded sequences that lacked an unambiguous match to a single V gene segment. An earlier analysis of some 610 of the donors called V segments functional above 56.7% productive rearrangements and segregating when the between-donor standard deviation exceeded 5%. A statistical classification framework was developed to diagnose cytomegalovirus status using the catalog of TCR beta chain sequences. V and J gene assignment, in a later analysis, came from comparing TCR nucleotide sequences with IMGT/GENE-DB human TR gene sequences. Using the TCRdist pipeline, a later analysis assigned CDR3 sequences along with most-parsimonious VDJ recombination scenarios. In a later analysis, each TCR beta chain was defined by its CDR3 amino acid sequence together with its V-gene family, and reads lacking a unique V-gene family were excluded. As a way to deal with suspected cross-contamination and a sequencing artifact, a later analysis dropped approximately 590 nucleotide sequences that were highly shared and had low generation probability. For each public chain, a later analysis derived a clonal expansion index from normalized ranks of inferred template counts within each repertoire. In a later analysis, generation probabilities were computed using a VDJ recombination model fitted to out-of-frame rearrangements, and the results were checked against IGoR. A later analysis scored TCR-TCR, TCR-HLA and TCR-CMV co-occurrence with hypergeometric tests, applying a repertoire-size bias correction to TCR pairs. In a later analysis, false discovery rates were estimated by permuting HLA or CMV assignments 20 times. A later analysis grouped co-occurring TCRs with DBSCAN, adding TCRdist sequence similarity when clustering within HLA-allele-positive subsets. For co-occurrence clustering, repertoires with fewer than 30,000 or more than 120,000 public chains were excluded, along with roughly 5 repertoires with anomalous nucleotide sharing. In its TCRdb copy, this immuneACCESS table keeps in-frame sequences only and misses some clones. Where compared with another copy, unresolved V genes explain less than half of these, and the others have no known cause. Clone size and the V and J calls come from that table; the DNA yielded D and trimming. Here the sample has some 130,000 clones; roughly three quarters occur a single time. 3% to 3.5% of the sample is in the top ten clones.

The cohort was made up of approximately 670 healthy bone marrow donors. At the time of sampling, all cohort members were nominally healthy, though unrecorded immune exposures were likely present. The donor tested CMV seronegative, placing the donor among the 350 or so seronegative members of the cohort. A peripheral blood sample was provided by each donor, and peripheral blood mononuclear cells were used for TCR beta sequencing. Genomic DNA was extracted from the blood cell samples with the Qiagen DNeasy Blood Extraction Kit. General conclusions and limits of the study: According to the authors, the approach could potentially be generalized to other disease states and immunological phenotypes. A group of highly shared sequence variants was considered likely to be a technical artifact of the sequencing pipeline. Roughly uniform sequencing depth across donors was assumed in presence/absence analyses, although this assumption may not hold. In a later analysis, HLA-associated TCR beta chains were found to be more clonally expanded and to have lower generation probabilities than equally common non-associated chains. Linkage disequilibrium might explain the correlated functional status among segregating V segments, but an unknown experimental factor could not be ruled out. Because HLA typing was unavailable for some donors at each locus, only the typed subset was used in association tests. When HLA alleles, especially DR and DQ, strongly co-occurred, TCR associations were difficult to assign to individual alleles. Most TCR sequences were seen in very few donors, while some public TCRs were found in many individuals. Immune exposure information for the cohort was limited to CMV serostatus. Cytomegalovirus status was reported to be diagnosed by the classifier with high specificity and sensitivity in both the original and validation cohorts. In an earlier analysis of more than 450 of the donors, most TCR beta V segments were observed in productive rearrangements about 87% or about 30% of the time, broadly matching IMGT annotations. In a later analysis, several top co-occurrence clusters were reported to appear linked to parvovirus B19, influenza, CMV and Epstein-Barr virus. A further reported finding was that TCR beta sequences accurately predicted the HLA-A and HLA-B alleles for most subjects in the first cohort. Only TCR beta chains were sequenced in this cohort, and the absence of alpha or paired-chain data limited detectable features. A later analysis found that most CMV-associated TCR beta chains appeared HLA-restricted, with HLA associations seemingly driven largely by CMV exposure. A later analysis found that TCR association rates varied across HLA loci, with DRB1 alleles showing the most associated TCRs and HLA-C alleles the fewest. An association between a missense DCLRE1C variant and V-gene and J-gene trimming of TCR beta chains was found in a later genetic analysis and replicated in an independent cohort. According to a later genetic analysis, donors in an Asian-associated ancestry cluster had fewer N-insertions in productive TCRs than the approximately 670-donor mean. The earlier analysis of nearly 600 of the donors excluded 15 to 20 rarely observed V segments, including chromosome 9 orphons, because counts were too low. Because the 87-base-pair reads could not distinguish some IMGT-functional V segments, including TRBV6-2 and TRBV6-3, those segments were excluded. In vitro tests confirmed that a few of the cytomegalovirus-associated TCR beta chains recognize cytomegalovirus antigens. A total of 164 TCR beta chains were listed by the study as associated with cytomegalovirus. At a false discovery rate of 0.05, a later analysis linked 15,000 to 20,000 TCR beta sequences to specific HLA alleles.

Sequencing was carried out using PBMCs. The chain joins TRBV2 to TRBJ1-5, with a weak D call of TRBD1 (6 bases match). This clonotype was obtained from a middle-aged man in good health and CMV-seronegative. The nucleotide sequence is TGTGCCAGCAGTGATGCCCCGGGGGGCCGCAATCAGCCCCAGCATTTT. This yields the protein CASSDAPGGRNQPQHF.